Shown below are 17 T cell receptor beta chains from a single sample sequenced in a study of shared clonotypes between healthy human individuals. Here immunoSEQ multiplex PCR was the method, and the copy in TCRdb shows in-frame clones only, minus some. Among roughly 500,000 clones, 95% to 97% were seen once, and the ten largest hold nearly 0.065%. The sequencing input was naive CD4+ T cells sorted from blood. Sample subset: CD45RA+ positively selected. All receptors come from a woman aged 25-40 years in good health.

The genes are TRBV4-1 and TRBJ2-3; a possible D gene is TRBD1 (6 bases). With 2 bases removed from V and 5 bases from J, the gap between germline ends came to 14 bases. Germline V gene sequence: CDR1 MGHRA, CDR2 YSYEKL. The CDR3 consists of 15 residues. The CDR3 DNA is TGCGCCAGCAGCCAACCTGGACAGCATCTAGATACGCAGTATTTT. Its translation: CASSQPGQHLDTQYF.

The rearrangement uses TRBV7-9 and TRBJ1-1; TRBD1 agrees at 8 bases. Germline CDR1 reads SEHNR; CDR2 reads FQNEAQ (reference sequence). This CDR3 is 14 amino acids long. Trimming removed 0 bases from V and 5 bases from J; junction bases left unmatched: 2. The CDR3 DNA reads as TGTGCCAGCAGCTTAGCAACAGGGGGTACTGAAGCTTTCTTT. It is translated as CASSLATGGTEAFF. The whole variable domain, remainder taken from reference TRBV7-9 and TRBJ1-1, is DTGVSQNPRHKITKRGQNVTFRCDPISEHNRLYWYRQTLGQGPEFLTYFQNEAQLEKSRLLSDRFSAERPKGSFSTLEIQRTEQGDSAMYLCASSLATGGTEAFFGQGTRLTVV.

The chain employs TRBV5-1 and TRBJ2-7, with TRBD2 matching over 9 bases. V shed 4 bases, J shed 3 bases, and the junction held 8 bases outside the gene matches. The CDR3 has 15 residues. CDR1 and CDR2 from the germline V gene are SGHRS and YFSETQ. Written as DNA, the CDR3 is TGCGCCAGCAGCCAGGCCGGGACTAGCTTCTACGAGCAGTACTTC. Amino acid sequence: CASSQAGTSFYEQYF. The full variable domain, with the rest looked up from reference TRBV5-1 and TRBJ2-7, is KAGVTQTPRYLIKTRGQQVTLSCSPISGHRSVSWYQQTPGQGLQFLFEYFSETQRNKGNFPGRFSGRQFSNSRSEMNVSTLELGDSALYLCASSQAGTSFYEQYFGPGTRLTVT.

The chain is built from TRBV9 and TRBJ2-2; D is ambiguous. The germline gives CDR1 SGDLS, CDR2 YYNGEE. This CDR3 is built from 12 residues. V was pared by 4 bases and J by 6 bases, with 7 bases between. The CDR3 DNA sequence: TGTGCCAGCAGCCCCCGGTCCGGGGAGCTGTTTTTT. Translation: CASSPRSGELFF.

This sequence joins TRBV7-3 and TRBJ2-2, with 8 bases matching TRBD1. Losses at the gene ends were 5 bases for V and 2 bases for J; bases not matched to a gene: 4. The CDR3 spans 15 residues. Germline V gives CDR1 SGHTA, CDR2 FQGTGA. CDR3 loop: CASSLTGDNTGELFF. DNA for the CDR3: TGTGCCAGCAGCCTGACAGGGGATAACACCGGGGAGCTGTTTTTT. Filled out from reference TRBV7-3 and TRBJ2-2, the complete variable domain reads GAGVSQTPSNKVTEKGKYVELRCDPISGHTALYWYRQSLGQGPEFLIYFQGTGAADDSGLPNDRFFAVRPEGSVSTLKIQRTERGDSAVYLCASSLTGDNTGELFFGEGSRLTVL.

This chain links TRBV5-1 with TRBJ2-1, with no clear D. CDR3 length: 14 amino acids. Germline-derived CDR1 and CDR2 are SGHRS and YFSETQ. The V end lost 0 bases, the J end lost 8 bases, and 12 bases lay between the germline ends. The CDR3 sequence: CASSLVGTLDEQFF. The CDR3 bases are TGCGCCAGCAGCTTGGTAGGTACATTGGATGAGCAGTTCTTC.

V usage is TRBV2 and J usage is TRBJ2-7, with D possibly TRBD2 on 5 matching bases. Germline V CDR1 and CDR2: SNHLY, FYNNEI. The CDR3 sequence is 11 residues long. V lost 6 bases to trimming and J lost 4 bases, with 7 bases between them. CDR3 nucleotides: TGTGCCAGCAGACGGGGATACGAGCAGTACTTC. Protein: CASRRGYEQYF.

The V and J genes are TRBV5-1 and TRBJ1-1; D might be TRBD1 (5 bases). Germline V gene data show CDR1 as SGHRS and CDR2 as YFSETQ. Deletions cut 3 bases from V and 1 base from J, with 10 bases between. The CDR3 is 14 amino acids. The CDR3 sequence is CASSYRDWNTEAFF. In DNA, the CDR3 is TGCGCCAGCAGCTACCGGGACTGGAACACTGAAGCTTTCTTT.

A note on this clone: Other DNA sequences in the same sample also yield this CDR3. This chain links TRBV30 with TRBJ2-2; 12 bases are shared with TRBD2. V lost 2 bases, J lost 5 bases, and 9 bases stayed unmatched. This CDR3 region has 17 residues. Germline CDR1 GTSNPN, CDR2 SVGIG (reference sequence). The CDR3 DNA reads as TGTGCCTGGAGTAGGGGGCTAGCGGGAGGGCGTACCGGGGAGCTGTTTTTT. Its translation is CAWSRGLAGGRTGELFF.

This clone has just one count. The chain links TRBV5-8 to TRBJ1-5; TRBD1 agrees at 7 bases. V lost 4 bases to trimming and J lost 7 bases; unmatched junction nucleotides: 5. Germline CDR1 and CDR2: SGHTS and YDEGEE. The CDR3 contains 13 residues. DNA for the CDR3: TGTGCCAGCAGCACCCAGGGGGGCCAGCCCCAGCATTTT. It yields the protein CASSTQGGQPQHF. Filled out from reference TRBV5-8 and TRBJ1-5, the complete variable domain reads EAGVTQSPTHLIKTRGQQATLRCSPISGHTSVYWYQQALGLGLQFLLWYDEGEERNRGNFPPRFSGRQFPNYSSELNVNALELEDSALYLCASSTQGGQPQHFGDGTRLSIL.

The chain uses TRBV28 and TRBJ2-7; 7 positions agree with TRBD1. The length of the CDR3 is 14 residues. Losses at the gene ends were 6 bases for V and 4 bases for J; bases not matched to a gene: 9. Germline V gives CDR1 MDHEN, CDR2 SYDVKM. The CDR3 nucleotides read TGTGCCAGCAGACGACAGGGAAGTGTGTACGAGCAGTACTTC. This encodes CASRRQGSVYEQYF.

This chain joins TRBV10-1 and TRBJ2-3; D ambiguous. Germline-derived CDR1 and CDR2 are WNHNN and SYGVQD (reference sequence). V was pared by 3 bases and J by 3 bases, with 7 bases between. The CDR3 is made up of 13 amino acids. DNA of the CDR3: TGCGCCAGCAGTGAAAGGTCAACAGATACGCAGTATTTT. This codes for CASSERSTDTQYF.

The rearrangement joins TRBV19 to TRBJ2-2; D is unresolved. Trimming cost V 6 bases and J 10 bases, with 21 bases left between them. The CDR3 totals 15 residues. Germline V gene sequence: CDR1 LNHDA, CDR2 SQIVND (reference sequence). CDR3 amino acids: CASSWAGRAAAELFF. The CDR3 nucleotides read TGTGCCAGTAGCTGGGCAGGCCGGGCGGCCGCGGAGCTGTTTTTT.

This clone appeared a single time. The chain employs TRBV5-1 and TRBJ2-2; TRBD2 matches at 11 bases. CDR3 length equals 15 residues. V lost 4 bases to trimming and J lost 5 bases; unmatched junction nucleotides: 4. Per the germline V gene, CDR1 is SGHRS and CDR2 is YFSETQ. DNA for the CDR3: TGCGCCAGCAGCCTGACTAGCGGGACGACCGGGGAGCTGTTTTTT. This codes for CASSLTSGTTGELFF. Full variable domain (remainder filled in from reference TRBV5-1 and TRBJ2-2): KAGVTQTPRYLIKTRGQQVTLSCSPISGHRSVSWYQQTPGQGLQFLFEYFSETQRNKGNFPGRFSGRQFSNSRSEMNVSTLELGDSALYLCASSLTSGTTGELFFGEGSRLTVL.

J is TRBJ1-4 and V is TRBV4-2; D not resolved. The V gene lost 4 bases and the J gene lost 3 bases, with 12 bases spanning the gap. The V gene's germline CDR1 is LGHNA and CDR2 YNFKEQ. The CDR3 runs 15 residues. CDR3 in DNA: TGTGCCAGCAGCCCCACCCGGTTAGCTAATGAAAAACTGTTTTTT. It codes for CASSPTRLANEKLFF.

The chain couples TRBV29-1 to TRBJ1-2; the D gene is possibly TRBD1 (5 bases). CDR3 length: 15 amino acids. V shed 1 base and J shed 4 bases, with 16 bases lying between them. The V gene's germline CDR1 is SQVTM and CDR2 ANQGSEA. DNA of the CDR3: TGCAGCGTTGAAGGGGTATCAGGGAGAGGCTATGGCTACACCTTC. It yields the protein CSVEGVSGRGYGYTF.

This clone was seen a single time. The rearrangement links TRBV5-1 to TRBJ2-5; D ambiguous. Germline lookup yields CDR1 SGHRS and CDR2 YFSETQ. V was shortened by 3 bases and J by 3 bases, with 15 bases between the two germline ends. CDR3 length: 15 amino acids. This CDR3 reads CASSWSVGSKETQYF. The CDR3 nucleotides read TGCGCCAGCAGCTGGAGCGTCGGCAGTAAAGAGACCCAGTACTTC.